The 12 T cell receptor beta chains listed next were all sequenced from one sample in a study of brain T cells in children with intractable seizures. As for time point: blood from clinic visit 5 months post-surgery; TSC patient then seizure free. TCRdb keeps only in-frame clones here, not all; method: immunoSEQ multiplex PCR. The sample holds 300,000 to 400,000 clones, 93% seen once. The starting material was peripheral blood, obtained about 5 months after surgery. The receptors shown here come from a boy younger than two with tuberous sclerosis and intractable seizures.

V gene TRBV3-1 (or the pseudogene TRBV3-2) combines with J gene TRBJ2-3; TRBD2 might be the D (5 bases). The CDR3 runs to 13 residues. V was shortened by 0 bases and J by 6 bases, with 7 bases between the two germline ends. Germline V gene lookup returns CDR1 LGHDT and CDR2 YNNKEL (reference sequence). The CDR3 spells CASSQDERDTQYF. CDR3 in DNA: TGTGCCAGCAGCCAAGATGAGCGGGATACGCAGTATTTT.

The chain joins TRBV5-1 to TRBJ1-3, with 7 bases lining up with TRBD1. The CDR3 runs to 15 residues. V dropped 0 bases and J dropped 3; count of bases not matched to a gene: 3. Per germline, CDR1 SGHRS and CDR2 YFSETQ. CDR3 loop: CASSLETGLGNTIYF. The CDR3 DNA is TGCGCCAGCAGCTTGGAGACAGGGCTTGGAAACACCATATATTTT.

The chain carries TRBV30 and TRBJ1-2; 8 bases align to TRBD1. Germline V gene data show CDR1 as GTSNPN and CDR2 as SVGIG (reference sequence). The CDR3 runs to 16 residues. V gave up 1 base and J gave up 5 bases; unmatched junction bases: 12. The CDR3 nucleotides are TGTGCCTGGAGTGCCGGGTTCCAGGGGGCGAGTTATGGCTACACCTTC. It codes for CAWSAGFQGASYGYTF.

The rearrangement uses TRBV14 and TRBJ1-6; D ambiguous. Trimming stripped 4 bases from V and 3 bases from J, with 7 bases between. Germline assignment: CDR1 SGHDN and CDR2 FVKESK. This CDR3 region has 14 residues. The CDR3 spells CASSPRNYNSPLHF. In nucleotides, the CDR3 is TGTGCCAGCAGCCCTCGAAACTATAATTCACCCCTCCACTTT.

This sequence joins TRBV6-1 and TRBJ2-7, with 7 positions matching TRBD2. This CDR3 has 18 amino acids. Trimming took 2 bases from V and 1 from J; bases not matched to a gene: 14. Germline assignment: CDR1 MNHNS and CDR2 SASEGT. CDR3 residues: CASSEYGTARDYSYEQYF. CDR3 in DNA: TGTGCCAGCAGTGAATACGGAACAGCCCGGGACTATTCCTACGAGCAGTACTTC.

The chain joins TRBV7-9 to TRBJ2-7; 7 bases map to TRBD2. Losses at the gene ends were 4 bases for V and 0 bases for J; bases not matched to a gene: 9. Germline V CDR1 and CDR2: SEHNR, FQNEAQ (reference sequence). The CDR3 is 16 amino acids. CDR3 sequence (DNA): TGTGCCAGCAGCTCCACTCGGGGAGGGCCCTCCTACGAGCAGTACTTC. Translation: CASSSTRGGPSYEQYF.

The V call is TRBV28, the J call TRBJ2-7; no definite D call. Looked up from germline, CDR1 is MDHEN and CDR2 is SYDVKM. The CDR3 has 11 amino acids. V lost 6 bases and J 4 bases, leaving 7 bases between the germline ends. The CDR3 sequence: CASSLTYEQYF. CDR3 DNA sequence: TGTGCCAGCAGCCTCACTTACGAGCAGTACTTC. Full variable domain (remainder filled in from reference TRBV28 and TRBJ2-7): DVKVTQSSRYLVKRTGEKVFLECVQDMDHENMFWYRQDPGLGLRLIYFSYDVKMKEKGDIPEGYSVSREKKERFSLILESASTNQTSMYLCASSLTYEQYFGPGTRLTVT.

In this sample, this clone turned up once. This sequence joins TRBV27 and TRBJ2-1; 7 nucleotides match TRBD2. There are 14 residues in the CDR3. Germline V CDR1 and CDR2: MNHEY, SMNVEV (reference sequence). Trimming cost V 1 base and J 9 bases; bases outside gene matches: 6. The CDR3 here is CASSLFPASGEQFF. The CDR3 DNA reads as TGTGCCAGCAGTTTATTCCCAGCTAGCGGTGAGCAGTTCTTC.

This clone was recorded once. The gene calls are TRBV30 and TRBJ1-3; D gene ambiguous. CDR3 length: 12 residues. The V and J ends lost 2 bases and 4 bases respectively, with 6 bases between them. CDR1 and CDR2 (germline): GTSNPN, SVGIG (reference sequence). DNA of the CDR3: TGTGCCTGGAGTCCTGTGGGAAACACCATATATTTT. Translation gives CAWSPVGNTIYF.

The chain joins TRBV5-6 to TRBJ2-1; 7 bases map to TRBD2. The V segment lost 5 bases and the J segment 10 bases; nucleotides outside the gene matches: 15. The CDR3 runs 15 residues. The germline V gene has CDR1 SGHDT and CDR2 YYEEEE. The DNA for the CDR3 is TGTGCCAGCAGACATTCAGGTACTAGCGCTTACGAGCAGTTCTTC. This sequence encodes CASRHSGTSAYEQFF.

This sequence joins TRBV15 and TRBJ1-2, with D possibly TRBD1 on 6 matching bases. The CDR3 length is 15 residues. Trimming pared 0 bases from V and 5 bases from J, leaving 13 bases between. Per the germline V gene, CDR1 is LNHNV and CDR2 is YYDKDF (reference sequence). CDR3 amino acids: CATSRDRTDWYGYTF. The CDR3 DNA is TGTGCCACCAGCAGAGATCGGACAGACTGGTATGGCTACACCTTC.

The CDR3 coding sequence is TGTGCCAGCAGCTTAATCCCGCTCAGGGAGGCAACTAATGAAAAACTGTTTTTT. This encodes CASSLIPLREATNEKLFF. This chain links TRBV7-8 with TRBJ1-4, with D possibly being TRBD1 (5 bases). The CDR3 is made up of 18 amino acids. Deletions cut 2 bases from V and 0 bases from J, with 16 bases between. CDR1 is SGHVS and CDR2 is FQNEAQ in the germline V gene.